This TCR beta chain appears in the sequencing data of a study of T cells in Graves' hyperthyroidism and ophthalmopathy. Study-wide background: It was at initial diagnosis, before any treatment, that peripheral blood was collected.

In making diagnoses, clinical symptoms, serum thyroxine and TRAb, thyroid ultrasound and orbital computed tomography were all used. A roughly 9.1 ml volume of fresh peripheral blood provided the PBMCs. From RNA transcripts, TCR beta CDR3 regions were amplified. A set of HTBI primers served as the primers for a first-round RT-PCR of the TCR CDR3. TCRdb reprocessed the multiplex PCR reads with MiXCR, giving one entry per CDR3 protein. The data show 500,000 to 650,000 distinct CDR3 sequences, around 20% seen once. Germline values: CDR1 GTSNPN, CDR2 SVGIG (reference sequence). Trimming removed 3 bases from V and 4 bases from J, with 19 bases in between. The CDR3 runs to 15 residues. In its sample, this clonotype was seen many times. Antigen specificity is unknown. The study, taken as a whole, reports: Onset of ophthalmopathy came a median approximately 6.9 months after the model predicted it.

The chain carries TRBV30 and TRBJ2-7; D might be TRBD1 (5 bases). Sequencing was done on a sample of blood. This TCR came from a man aged 35 to 55 with Graves' ophthalmopathy. Here the CDR3 reads CAWRQGRMPSYEQYF. CDR3 in DNA: TGTGCCTGGAGGCAGGGCCGGATGCCCTCGTACGAGCAGTACTTC. Full variable domain (remainder filled in from reference TRBV30 and TRBJ2-7): SQTIHQWPATLVQPVGSPLSLECTVEGTSNPNLYWYRQAAGRGLQLLFYSVGIGQISSEVPQNLSASRPQDRQFILSSKKLLLSDSGFYLCAWRQGRMPSYEQYFGPGTRLTVT.